This T cell receptor beta chain was documented in a study of T cells after yellow fever vaccination. Study as a whole: Preparation of the low-cell-number fractions used SMART-Seq v4 Ultra Low Input. General study findings and limits: Among all clonotypes, a small share was observed in both CD4 and CD8 compartments. Abundant clonotypes (contaminants from the bulk population) could be present in FACS-sorted repertoires.

Comments on this clonotype: Its antigen is undetermined.

The CDR3 contains 14 residues. Between the trimmed V and J ends, which lost 2 bases and 8 bases, there was a span of 12 bases. Germline assignment: CDR1 SGHTA and CDR2 FQGNSA. TCRdb ran MiXCR on the 5' RACE reads and lists one entry per CDR3 protein. The repertoire consists of hundreds of thousands of distinct CDR3 sequences, with more than 9% occurring once and the leading ten covering under 15%. The chain couples TRBV7-2 to TRBJ1-4; D gene uncertain. This clonotype was obtained from a man aged 25 to 45 who received the YFV17D yellow fever vaccine. Source: PBMCs, taken on the day of the yellow fever booster vaccination. The CDR3 region is CASSLISREEKLFF. The CDR3 DNA reads TGTGCCAGCAGCTTAATCTCCAGAGAGGAAAAACTGTTTTTT.